The 21 T cell receptor beta chains below come from one sample, sequenced in a study of T cells in Graves' hyperthyroidism and ophthalmopathy (dated by TCRdb to between 2018 and 2020). The library relied on multiplex PCR. These reads were obtained on an Illumina HiSeq 2000. TCR beta CDR3 regions were amplified from RNA transcripts. The TCR CDR3 was subjected to a first round of RT-PCR using the HTBI primer set and the Qiagen OneStep RT-PCR kit. TCRdb reprocessing: public reads trimmed at Q25 with fastp, clones called with MiXCR, in-frame beta chains kept. Entries that share a CDR3 protein sequence are merged under the most common genes and DNA. The sample table records some 600,000 distinct CDR3 sequences; approximately 14% of these occur just once. Of the sample, roughly 5.7% falls within the top ten clones. Sample: blood. All receptors come from a woman younger than 45 with Graves' hyperthyroidism that later progressed to Graves' ophthalmopathy.

The chain has TRBV11-2 and TRBJ2-3; 10 bases align to TRBD2. This CDR3 is built from 15 residues. Germline V gives CDR1 SGHAT, CDR2 FQNNGV. V gave up 5 bases and J gave up 5 bases; unmatched junction bases: 7. The CDR3 loop is CASSGPSGRGDTQYF. The CDR3 coding sequence is TGTGCCAGCAGCGGGCCTAGCGGGAGAGGAGATACGCAGTATTTT.

The table lists this clonotype with a few counts. V is TRBV10-3 and J is TRBJ2-1; D may be TRBD2 (6 bases). The CDR3 contains 16 residues. Germline V CDR1 and CDR2: ENHRY, SYGVKD. V dropped 0 bases and J dropped 0 bases, with 9 bases sitting between them. The CDR3 bases are TGTGCCATCAGTGAGTCTTACGGGAGCTCCTACAATGAGCAGTTCTTC. Translated, it gives CAISESYGSSYNEQFF.

In its sample, this clonotype was seen many times. The rearrangement links TRBV6-2 or TRBV6-3 to TRBJ2-7; TRBD1 agrees at 9 bases. In germline, CDR1 is MNHEY, CDR2 SVGEGT. With V trimmed by 3 bases and J by 5 bases, 8 bases remained unmatched. The CDR3 sequence is 15 residues long. CDR3 sequence: CASSYAGQGPHEQYF. The CDR3 DNA reads as TGTGCCAGCAGTTATGCGGGACAGGGACCCCACGAGCAGTACTTC.

This sequence joins TRBV6-1 and TRBJ2-2; D not certain. The CDR3 spans 14 residues. The ends were cut back, 6 bases at V and 4 bases at J, with 12 bases in the middle. The V gene's germline CDR1 is MNHNS and CDR2 SASEGT. The CDR3 protein is CASSHLQFTGELFF. The CDR3 DNA is TGTGCCAGCAGCCACCTCCAATTCACCGGGGAGCTGTTTTTT.

CDR3 region: CASSLGTGGRTQYF. The DNA for the CDR3 is TGTGCCAGCAGCTTAGGGACCGGAGGCCGGACCCAGTACTTC. This sequence joins TRBV7-2 and TRBJ2-5; D might be TRBD2 (5 bases). Germline V lookup: CDR1 SGHTA, CDR2 FQGNSA. V was clipped by 1 base and J by 7 bases, with 13 bases between them. CDR3 length: 14 residues.

Turning to this clonotype: With only one base between it and a far larger clone, this is likely a read error. The chain couples TRBV12-3 or TRBV12-4 to TRBJ2-6; D is ambiguous. The CDR3 covers 14 residues. Trimming shortened V by 5 bases and J by 3 bases, and 8 bases separated the two germline ends. As DNA, the CDR3 is TGTGCCAGCAGTCCAAGCTTTGGGGCCAACGTCCTGACTTTC. The encoded protein is CASSPSFGANVLTF.

The chain links TRBV20-1 to TRBJ1-1, with 9 bases matching TRBD1. V lost 2 bases and J lost 4; bases outside the gene matches: 2. Germline lookup yields CDR1 DFQATT and CDR2 SNEGSKA (reference sequence). The CDR3 has 13 amino acids. The DNA of the CDR3 is TGCAGTGCTAGACCGACAGGGGGCACTGAAGCTTTCTTT. This gives the protein CSARPTGGTEAFF.

V and J are TRBV5-1 and TRBJ2-1; 9 positions match TRBD2. V shed 4 bases and J 8 bases; nucleotides not matched to a gene: 16. CDR1 and CDR2 (germline): SGHRS, YFSETQ. The CDR3 loop spans 17 amino acids. The DNA for the CDR3 is TGCGCCAGCAGCCTAACATTGACAGCTAGCGGGATCTATGAGCAGTTCTTC. It translates to CASSLTLTASGIYEQFF.

The V call is TRBV10-3, the J call TRBJ2-5, with TRBD2 matching 7 bases. The CDR3 is 12 residues long. In germline, CDR1 is ENHRY, CDR2 SYGVKD. V was pared by 3 bases and J by 13 bases, with 8 bases of the junction left unmatched. CDR3 residues: CAISDRGEERYF. CDR3 sequence (DNA): TGTGCCATCAGTGATCGGGGGGAAGAGAGGTACTTC.

This clonotype appeared many times. This rearrangement joins TRBV2 to TRBJ2-7; D is possibly TRBD1 (7 bases). This CDR3 has 13 amino acids. V lost 11 bases and J 9 bases, leaving 23 bases between the germline ends. The germline V gene has CDR1 SNHLY and CDR2 FYNNEI. The CDR3 loop is CALWYRGLLGQYF. The CDR3 DNA sequence: TGTGCCTTGTGGTACAGGGGACTTTTGGGGCAGTACTTC.

This clonotype has at least ten counts. The chain carries TRBV5-6 and TRBJ1-3, with a weak D call TRBD1 (5 bases). The V end lost 3 bases, the J end lost 4 bases, and 11 bases lay between the germline ends. Germline loops: CDR1 SGHDT, CDR2 YYEEEE. The CDR3 runs to 14 residues. CDR3 amino acids: CASSSGFGGNTIYF. CDR3 coding DNA: TGTGCCAGCAGCTCAGGGTTTGGAGGAAACACCATATATTTT.

This clonotype was counted between two and nine times. This chain links TRBV14 with TRBJ1-2; unclear D gene. V lost 0 bases, J lost 5 bases, and 13 bases lay in between. The length of the CDR3 is 15 residues. CDR1 is SGHDN and CDR2 is FVKESK in the germline V gene. Written as DNA, the CDR3 is TGTGCCAGCAGCCAAGACTTCGGCCAGGAGTATGGCTACACCTTC. This sequence encodes CASSQDFGQEYGYTF.

This clonotype has a count of ten or more. V and J are TRBV4-1 and TRBJ2-7, with D possibly being TRBD2 (5 bases). The CDR3 is 15 amino acids. Germline CDR1 MGHRA, CDR2 YSYEKL. V was trimmed by 4 bases and J by 3 bases, leaving 16 bases between them. The chain's CDR3 is CASSPSDSQVYEQYF. In nucleotides, the CDR3 is TGCGCCAGCAGCCCTTCGGACTCGCAGGTCTACGAGCAGTACTTC.

Regarding this clonotype: Possible read error: a much larger clone is one base away. The gene calls are TRBV30 and TRBJ2-4; D gene unclear. CDR1 is GTSNPN, CDR2 SVGIG, per germline (reference sequence). The CDR3 sequence is 14 residues long. V lost 3 bases and J 0 bases, leaving 9 bases between the germline ends. CDR3 amino acids: CAWSRVIAKNIQYF. In nucleotides, the CDR3 is TGTGCCTGGAGCCGGGTCATAGCCAAAAACATTCAGTACTTC. Variable domain in full (rest from reference TRBV30 and TRBJ2-4): SQTIHQWPATLVQPVGSPLSLECTVEGTSNPNLYWYRQAAGRGLQLLFYSVGIGQISSEVPQNLSASRPQDRQFILSSKKLLLSDSGFYLCAWSRVIAKNIQYFGAGTRLSVL.

The table lists this clonotype with a few counts. The chain employs TRBV27 and TRBJ2-7; D might be TRBD1 or TRBD2, each matching 5 bases. The germline gives CDR1 MNHEY, CDR2 SMNVEV (reference sequence). This CDR3 has 16 residues. The V end lost 6 bases, the J end lost 2 bases, and 20 bases lay between the germline ends. CDR3 in amino acids: CASRAPGTEPTYEQYF. The CDR3, as DNA: TGTGCCAGCAGGGCCCCCGGGACCGAACCCACCTACGAGCAGTACTTC.

This sequence joins TRBV5-1 and TRBJ2-5; 10 positions agree with TRBD2. V shed 4 bases, J shed 11 bases, and the junction held 14 bases outside the gene matches. The germline gives CDR1 SGHRS, CDR2 YFSETQ. The CDR3 is 15 amino acids. In nucleotides, the CDR3 is TGCGCCAGCAGCGGACGACTAGCGGGTCAAGAGCCGCAGTACTTC. It translates to CASSGRLAGQEPQYF.

As DNA, the CDR3 is TGTGCCAGCAGTTTAGGAACTAGCGGGAGGGCCATCAATGAGCAGTTCTTC. Translated, it gives CASSLGTSGRAINEQFF. The chain recombines TRBV12-3 or TRBV12-4 with TRBJ2-1; 13 bases line up with TRBD2. The CDR3 covers 17 residues. The V segment lost 1 base and the J segment 6 bases; nucleotides outside the gene matches: 6.

There are many counts of this clonotype. The chain joins TRBV5-1 to TRBJ2-1, with 12 bases aligning to TRBD2. The germline gives CDR1 SGHRS, CDR2 YFSETQ. V shed 2 bases, J shed 8 bases, and the junction held 11 bases outside the gene matches. This CDR3 contains 17 residues. The CDR3 DNA reads as TGCGCCAGCAGCTTCAGACTAGCGGGAGCGGTGGTGGATGAGCAGTTCTTC. It is translated as CASSFRLAGAVVDEQFF.

The CDR3 nucleotides read TGTGCCAGCAGTCAAAAGGGATTAGCGGATATCTACAATGAGCAGTTCTTC. This encodes CASSQKGLADIYNEQFF. This chain connects TRBV6-1 to TRBJ2-1, with a possible D match to TRBD2 (6 bases). V was pared by 5 bases and J by 3 bases, with 20 bases between. The CDR3 sequence is 17 residues long. In germline, CDR1 is MNHNS, CDR2 SASEGT.

The V call is TRBV28, the J call TRBJ2-1; 14 nucleotides align to TRBD2. CDR1 is MDHEN, CDR2 SYDVKM, per germline. CDR3 length: 13 residues. The junction had 4 bases not matched to a gene; V was cut back by 6 bases and J by 12 bases. CDR3 amino acids: CASRGLAGEGQFF. The CDR3 DNA follows: TGTGCCAGCAGGGGACTAGCGGGAGAGGGGCAGTTCTTC.

This clonotype was found a few times. The chain couples TRBV9 to TRBJ2-3; TRBD2 aligns across 7 bases. This CDR3 spans 16 amino acids. Germline V lookup: CDR1 SGDLS, CDR2 YYNGEE. The J segment lost 1 base and the V segment lost 4 bases, leaving 9 bases of the junction unmatched. The CDR3 DNA reads TGTGCCAGCAGCTACCGGGGGGTAGCGGGCACAGATACGCAGTATTTT. It specifies CASSYRGVAGTDTQYF.